The rows below give T cell receptor beta chains drawn from one sample of a study of shared clonotypes between healthy human individuals. Libraries were prepared by immunoSEQ multiplex PCR; TCRdb keeps only in-frame clonotypes and omits some of them. This sample has hundreds of thousands of clones; roughly 70% occur once, and the top ten carry 1.5% to 2%. The sequenced sample consisted of memory CD4+ T cells sorted from blood. All receptors derive from a woman in her twenties or thirties in good health. CDR3s include the opening cysteine and the closing phenylalanine or tryptophan. Each record gives: CDR3 DNA, CDR3 protein, V gene, CDR3 length, clone size, J gene, D gene. The D gene is left open where the match is weak. For some rows the clone size is stated as once, few or many, or as a class when expanded; others skip it.

CDR3nt: TGCAGCGCCTGCAGGGAGGTTGGGGATGAGCAGTTCTTC
CDR3aa: CSACREVGDEQFF
v_gene: TRBV29-1
len: 13
abundance: NA
j_gene: TRBJ2-1
d_gene: NA

CDR3nt: TGCGCCAGCAGCCAAGATCGGGCGGATGGCTACACCTTC
CDR3aa: CASSQDRADGYTF
v_gene: TRBV4-1
len: 13
abundance: NA
j_gene: TRBJ1-2
d_gene: NA

CDR3nt: TGTGCCAGCAGTGATACTAAAGCTTTCTTT
CDR3aa: CASSDTKAFF
v_gene: TRBV6-1
len: 10
abundance: NA
j_gene: TRBJ1-1
d_gene: NA

CDR3nt: TGTGCCAGCAGTCTAGCGGGAGGGCCGGGGGAGCAGTTCTTC
CDR3aa: CASSLAGGPGEQFF
v_gene: TRBV6-1
len: 14
abundance: once
j_gene: TRBJ2-1
d_gene: TRBD2

CDR3nt: TGTGCCAGCAGCCCCCCCGGGACAAGCTATGGCTACACCTTC
CDR3aa: CASSPPGTSYGYTF
v_gene: TRBV7-9
len: 14
abundance: NA
j_gene: TRBJ1-2
d_gene: NA

CDR3nt: TGTGCCAGCAGTGAATCCTGGGTAGCGGGAGGGGTCTCTGGGGCCAACGTCCTGACTTTC
CDR3aa: CASSESWVAGGVSGANVLTF
v_gene: TRBV6-1
len: 20
abundance: NA
j_gene: TRBJ2-6
d_gene: TRBD2

CDR3nt: TGCGCCAGCAGCCGAGAAGGTGTTTTCGGGGGCGAGCAGTACTTC
CDR3aa: CASSREGVFGGEQYF
v_gene: TRBV10-2
len: 15
abundance: NA
j_gene: TRBJ2-7
d_gene: NA

CDR3nt: TGTGCCAGCAGCTTAGAAGCCCGGAAGAACACTGAAGCTTTCTTT
CDR3aa: CASSLEARKNTEAFF
v_gene: TRBV7-9
len: 15
abundance: NA
j_gene: TRBJ1-1
d_gene: NA

CDR3nt: TGTGCCAGCAGCTTAGGGTCCGGTAGGGAGCTGTTTTTT
CDR3aa: CASSLGSGRELFF
v_gene: TRBV7-2
len: 13
abundance: once
j_gene: TRBJ2-2
d_gene: NA

CDR3nt: TGTGCCAGCAGCCCGATCTCCGTCAGCTACGAGCAGTACTTC
CDR3aa: CASSPISVSYEQYF
v_gene: TRBV5-5
len: 14
abundance: NA
j_gene: TRBJ2-7
d_gene: NA

CDR3nt: TGCGCCAGCAGCCAAGATATGGGCAGAGAGGCAAAAGCTTTCTTT
CDR3aa: CASSQDMGREAKAFF
v_gene: TRBV4-1
len: 15
abundance: NA
j_gene: TRBJ1-1
d_gene: NA

CDR3nt: TGTGCCAGCAGCTTGCGTCAGATCGGCGAAAAACTGTTTTTT
CDR3aa: CASSLRQIGEKLFF
v_gene: TRBV7-9
len: 14
abundance: NA
j_gene: TRBJ1-4
d_gene: NA

CDR3nt: TGTGCCAGCAGAATAAGGCCACAAGAGACCCAGTACTTC
CDR3aa: CASRIRPQETQYF
v_gene: TRBV27
len: 13
abundance: NA
j_gene: TRBJ2-5
d_gene: NA

CDR3nt: TGTGCCAGCAGTTTAACCACGGGACAGGGAGCTACTGAAGCTTTCTTT
CDR3aa: CASSLTTGQGATEAFF
v_gene: TRBV28
len: 16
abundance: few
j_gene: TRBJ1-1
d_gene: TRBD1

CDR3nt: TGTGCCAGCTCAGACAGGGTAGAGACCCAGTACTTC
CDR3aa: CASSDRVETQYF
v_gene: TRBV18
len: 12
abundance: NA
j_gene: TRBJ2-5
d_gene: TRBD1

CDR3nt: TGTGCCAGCAGCTCTCAACAGGGAGGGATCTTTGACGAGCAGTACTTC
CDR3aa: CASSSQQGGIFDEQYF
v_gene: TRBV11-2
len: 16
abundance: NA
j_gene: TRBJ2-7
d_gene: NA

CDR3nt: TGTGCCAGCAGTTACTCGGACAGGGCCTATGGCTACACCTTC
CDR3aa: CASSYSDRAYGYTF
v_gene: TRBV6-6
len: 14
abundance: NA
j_gene: TRBJ1-2
d_gene: TRBD1

CDR3nt: TGTGCCAGCAGTGAGCAGGGAAGTGTAGGTGGGGCTTTCTTT
CDR3aa: CASSEQGSVGGAFF
v_gene: TRBV28
len: 14
abundance: many
j_gene: TRBJ1-1
d_gene: NA

CDR3nt: TGTGCCTGGAGTTTGGCGGGCTACGAGCAGTACTTC
CDR3aa: CAWSLAGYEQYF
v_gene: TRBV30
len: 12
abundance: NA
j_gene: TRBJ2-7
d_gene: NA

CDR3nt: TGCGCCAGCAGCAATCCCGGCGGGGCCCGGGCCTACGAGCAGTACTTC
CDR3aa: CASSNPGGARAYEQYF
v_gene: TRBV4-1
len: 16
abundance: few
j_gene: TRBJ2-7
d_gene: NA

CDR3nt: TGCGCCAGCAGCTTGGCGGACAGGGATAGCGGCATTCAGTACTTC
CDR3aa: CASSLADRDSGIQYF
v_gene: TRBV5-1
len: 15
abundance: NA
j_gene: TRBJ2-4
d_gene: TRBD1

CDR3nt: TGTGCCAGCAGCTTGGGGTGGCAGCAAGAGACCCAGTACTTC
CDR3aa: CASSLGWQQETQYF
v_gene: TRBV7-2
len: 14
abundance: once
j_gene: TRBJ2-5
d_gene: NA

CDR3nt: TGCGCCAGCAGTCTTCCCCCGGGGCGGCGAGAAAAACTGTTTTTT
CDR3aa: CASSLPPGRREKLFF
v_gene: TRBV4-1
len: 15
abundance: NA
j_gene: TRBJ1-4
d_gene: NA

CDR3nt: TGTGCCAGCAGCTTGAGGGGCCGCGGCCATGGAAAACTGTTTTTT
CDR3aa: CASSLRGRGHGKLFF
v_gene: TRBV5-8
len: 15
abundance: NA
j_gene: TRBJ1-4
d_gene: NA

CDR3nt: TGTGCCAGCAGTAGACAGATCGGGAACACTGAAGCTTTCTTT
CDR3aa: CASSRQIGNTEAFF
v_gene: TRBV7-2
len: 14
abundance: NA
j_gene: TRBJ1-1
d_gene: NA

CDR3nt: TGTGCCAGCAGCTTGGGACTAGCGGGAGTCGTTTACAATGAGCAGTTCTTC
CDR3aa: CASSLGLAGVVYNEQFF
v_gene: TRBV5-4
len: 17
abundance: NA
j_gene: TRBJ2-1
d_gene: TRBD2

CDR3nt: TGTGCCAGCAGCTTTGGACTAGCGGGGTACGAGCAGTACTTC
CDR3aa: CASSFGLAGYEQYF
v_gene: TRBV7-6
len: 14
abundance: NA
j_gene: TRBJ2-7
d_gene: TRBD2

CDR3nt: TGTGCCAGCTCACCACCGGCAAGCTCCTACGAGCAGTACTTC
CDR3aa: CASSPPASSYEQYF
v_gene: TRBV18
len: 14
abundance: NA
j_gene: TRBJ2-7
d_gene: NA

CDR3nt: TGTGCCAGCAGCCACGAGCGGGGCTACCTCTACTTC
CDR3aa: CASSHERGYLYF
v_gene: TRBV4-2
len: 12
abundance: NA
j_gene: TRBJ2-5
d_gene: TRBD2

CDR3nt: TGTGCCAGCAGCTTGGCCTTCGGCTCGGCCGACTCTGGAAACACCATATATTTT
CDR3aa: CASSLAFGSADSGNTIYF
v_gene: TRBV5-8
len: 18
abundance: once
j_gene: TRBJ1-3
d_gene: NA

CDR3nt: TGTGCCAGCAGCGCCTCTAGCTCCCACTACGAGCAGTACTTC
CDR3aa: CASSASSSHYEQYF
v_gene: TRBV9
len: 14
abundance: NA
j_gene: TRBJ2-7
d_gene: NA

CDR3nt: TGTGCCAGCAGCCAACTGGACAGGGTCAATGAGCAGTTCTTC
CDR3aa: CASSQLDRVNEQFF
v_gene: TRBV27
len: 14
abundance: NA
j_gene: TRBJ2-1
d_gene: TRBD1

CDR3nt: TGTGCCAGCAGCCCCAGGGGGGGGCCCGGGACCACCGGGGAGCTGTTTTTT
CDR3aa: CASSPRGGPGTTGELFF
v_gene: TRBV7-3
len: 17
abundance: NA
j_gene: TRBJ2-2
d_gene: NA

CDR3nt: TGTGCCAGCAGTTGGATTCCTTCAGGGGTGGGTGAGCAGTTCTTC
CDR3aa: CASSWIPSGVGEQFF
v_gene: TRBV27
len: 15
abundance: NA
j_gene: TRBJ2-1
d_gene: NA

CDR3nt: TGCGCCAGCAGCCGGGACACTCAAGAGACCCAGTACTTC
CDR3aa: CASSRDTQETQYF
v_gene: TRBV5-1
len: 13
abundance: NA
j_gene: TRBJ2-5
d_gene: NA

CDR3nt: TGTGCCAGCAGCTTATCGGCCGGGCAAGAAATGAACACTGAAGCTTTCTTT
CDR3aa: CASSLSAGQEMNTEAFF
v_gene: TRBV7-6
len: 17
abundance: NA
j_gene: TRBJ1-1
d_gene: NA

CDR3nt: TGCGCCAGCAACACGGGACAGGGGCCGAACGAGCAGTACTTC
CDR3aa: CASNTGQGPNEQYF
v_gene: TRBV5-1
len: 14
abundance: NA
j_gene: TRBJ2-7
d_gene: TRBD1

CDR3nt: TGTGCCAGCAGTGATCAGTCCGACAGGCCGTCTAGGTACGAGCAGTACTTC
CDR3aa: CASSDQSDRPSRYEQYF
v_gene: TRBV2
len: 17
abundance: NA
j_gene: TRBJ2-7
d_gene: NA

CDR3nt: TGTGCCAGCAGACCAGGGGGTAGTACCGGGGAGCTGTTTTTT
CDR3aa: CASRPGGSTGELFF
v_gene: TRBV7-3
len: 14
abundance: few
j_gene: TRBJ2-2
d_gene: TRBD1

CDR3nt: TGTGCCACCAGCAGAGTGTTGGGACAGGGTCCAGATACGCAGTATTTT
CDR3aa: CATSRVLGQGPDTQYF
v_gene: TRBV15
len: 16
abundance: few
j_gene: TRBJ2-3
d_gene: TRBD1

CDR3nt: TGTGCCAGCAGATGGACTACCATAAAAAACATTCAGTACTTC
CDR3aa: CASRWTTIKNIQYF
v_gene: TRBV2
len: 14
abundance: once
j_gene: TRBJ2-4
d_gene: NA

CDR3nt: TGTGCCAGCAGCCAAACTAGCGGCAGCTTATACGAGCAGTACTTC
CDR3aa: CASSQTSGSLYEQYF
v_gene: TRBV4-2
len: 15
abundance: few
j_gene: TRBJ2-7
d_gene: TRBD2

CDR3nt: TGTGCCAGCTCACCAACCACGAGAGCCACCTTGAACACTGAAGCTTTCTTT
CDR3aa: CASSPTTRATLNTEAFF
v_gene: TRBV18
len: 17
abundance: NA
j_gene: TRBJ1-1
d_gene: NA

CDR3nt: TGTGCCAGCAGTACCCCGGGGGGGGCCACCCTATGGAGCTCTGGAAACACCATATATTTT
CDR3aa: CASSTPGGATLWSSGNTIYF
v_gene: TRBV28
len: 20
abundance: NA
j_gene: TRBJ1-3
d_gene: NA

CDR3nt: TGTGCCAGCAGGACCGGGACCCTGGGTGTGAACTTC
CDR3aa: CASRTGTLGVNF
v_gene: TRBV2
len: 12
abundance: NA
j_gene: TRBJ2-4
d_gene: NA

CDR3nt: TGTGCCAGCAGTTACAGGGGTTCTAGCAATCAGCCCCAGCATTTT
CDR3aa: CASSYRGSSNQPQHF
v_gene: TRBV6-6
len: 15
abundance: NA
j_gene: TRBJ1-5
d_gene: NA

CDR3nt: TGTGCCAGCAGGCTGGGGGCCACCGGGGAGCTGTTTTTT
CDR3aa: CASRLGATGELFF
v_gene: TRBV28
len: 13
abundance: once
j_gene: TRBJ2-2
d_gene: NA

CDR3nt: TGTGCCAGCAGGGCCGCTACCTACGAGCAGTACTTC
CDR3aa: CASRAATYEQYF
v_gene: TRBV6-6
len: 12
abundance: NA
j_gene: TRBJ2-7
d_gene: NA